This T cell receptor (beta chain) was captured by sequencing in a study of CD8 T cells in Susac syndrome. TEMRA cells were FACS-enriched, with CD8+ and CD4+ T cells isolated negatively. Only one count was recorded for this clonotype. This CDR3 has 10 residues. CDR1 GTSNPN and CDR2 SVGIG come from the germline V gene (reference sequence). Trimming stripped 2 bases from V and 11 bases from J, with 9 bases between. Random hexamers were used to reverse transcribe roughly 0.45 to 1 ug of RNA. A multiplex approach, immunoSEQ multiplex PCR, amplified TCR beta CDR3 across 54 Vbeta and 13 Jbeta. TCRdb recomputed calls from the immunoSEQ multiplex PCR reads with MiXCR, one row per CDR3 protein. The data show some 120,000 distinct CDR3 sequences, about 95% seen once.

The TCR comes from a human donor with multiple sclerosis. Specimen: CD4+ T cells from PBMCs. The chain has TRBV30 and TRBJ1-1; D not certain. The CDR3 loop reads CAWSRIEAFF. The CDR3 DNA reads as TGTGCCTGGAGTAGGATAGAGGCTTTCTTT.